The 5 T cell receptor beta chains listed next were all sequenced from one sample in a study of blood T cell repertoires in COVID-19. TCRdb's table, derived via immunoSEQ multiplex PCR, lists solely in-frame clones and lacks some. The repertoire holds a few hundred thousand clones, with 89% as singletons. Sequencing was carried out using peripheral blood. The receptor source for this set is a woman in her thirties with COVID-19, enrolled during active disease.

V gene TRBV19 combines with J gene TRBJ2-6; 15 bases are shared with TRBD2. Germline lookup yields CDR1 LNHDA and CDR2 SQIVND (reference sequence). The CDR3 runs 19 residues. V trimming: 6 bases; J trimming: 0 bases; junction bases outside the gene matches: 6. The CDR3 nucleotides are TGTGCCAGTAGCACGGGACTAGCGGGGGGTCTCTCTGGGGCCAACGTCCTGACTTTC. Translation: CASSTGLAGGLSGANVLTF.

This sequence joins TRBV27 and TRBJ1-1, with TRBD1 identical over 7 bases. The germline V gene has CDR1 MNHEY and CDR2 SMNVEV (reference sequence). The CDR3 runs 15 residues. The V segment lost 0 bases and the J segment 3 bases; nucleotides outside the gene matches: 4. The chain's CDR3 is CASSLSGRGDTEAFF. The CDR3 DNA is TGTGCCAGCAGTTTATCAGGCAGGGGGGACACTGAAGCTTTCTTT.

This chain joins TRBV9 and TRBJ1-1; 11 bases are a match to TRBD1. The V gene end was trimmed by 3 bases and the J gene end by 7 bases; junction bases not matched to a gene: 2. The germline V gene has CDR1 SGDLS and CDR2 YYNGEE. The CDR3 loop spans 13 amino acids. The chain's CDR3 is CASSAGTGGEAFF. The CDR3 nucleotides read TGTGCCAGCAGCGCCGGGACAGGGGGTGAAGCTTTCTTT.

CDR3 residues: CASSVGGNSGNTIYF. The CDR3, as DNA: TGTGCCAGCAGCGTAGGGGGCAATTCTGGAAACACCATATATTTT. The chain links TRBV9 to TRBJ1-3, with a possible D match to TRBD1 (5 bases). Per the germline V gene, CDR1 is SGDLS and CDR2 is YYNGEE. V lost 0 bases, J lost 1 base, and 8 bases lay in between. The CDR3 extends over 15 amino acids.

CDR3 bases: TGTGCCAGCAGGATCGCACAAGATGAAGCTTTCTTT. This codes for CASRIAQDEAFF. This chain uses TRBV7-9 with TRBJ1-1; D uncertain. Germline V CDR1 and CDR2: SEHNR, FQNEAQ (reference sequence). The V gene lost 6 bases and the J gene lost 7 bases, with 12 bases spanning the gap. There are 12 residues in the CDR3.